This section outlines one T cell receptor beta chain sequence together with its context. The record originates from a study of blood T cell repertoires in COVID-19. Study details: Acute-phase and convalescent COVID-19 samples originated in the United States, Italy and Spain.

In germline, CDR1 is SGDLS, CDR2 YYNGEE. V lost 0 bases, J lost 7 bases, and 19 bases lay in between. The CDR3 spans 17 residues. Per the authors' pipeline: Reference gene primer amplification yielded estimated nucleated cell counts. TCRdb's copy holds only in-frame clones and misses some; the assay was immunoSEQ multiplex PCR. That table is the source of V, J and clone size, and D and trimming were worked out from the DNA. The sample holds 200,000 or so clones, roughly 80% seen once. The Seattle patients joined while their infection was active and were tracked longitudinally afterward. What was sequenced was peripheral blood. The gene calls are TRBV9 and TRBJ2-2; the D gene is possibly TRBD1 (6 bases). The source is a man aged 55 to 70 with COVID-19, enrolled during active disease. In DNA, the CDR3 is TGTGCCAGCAGCGTAGAGGGGGTCAGGGTCGATATCGGGGAGCTGTTTTTT. Translated, it gives CASSVEGVRVDIGELFF.